This T cell receptor (beta chain) came from a study of Graves' ophthalmopathy and Graves' hyperthyroidism. CDR3 length equals 15 residues. Germline V CDR1 and CDR2: SGHAT, FQNNGV. Trimming took 5 bases from V and 1 from J, leaving 14 bases between them. For repertoire sequencing, the TCR beta CDR3 regions were amplified from RNA transcripts. An initial RT-PCR round employing HTBI primers preceded a second-round multiplex PCR. Using its own MiXCR run on the multiplex PCR reads, TCRdb lists one record per CDR3 protein. This table holds 1 million to 1.3 million distinct CDR3 sequences, less than 45% found once. About this clonotype: The target antigen is unknown.

Study outcomes and limitations: Sensitivity of approximately 90% and specificity of around 80% were achieved when a 13-signature model separated ophthalmopathy from stable hyperthyroidism.

The sample comprised peripheral blood or thyroid tissue (not recorded which). The V gene is TRBV11-2, the J gene TRBJ2-5; possibly TRBD1 for D (6 bases). This TCR came from an adult man with Graves' hyperthyroidism. The CDR3 DNA reads TGTGCCAGCAGCGACCAGGACAGCCTCCAAGAGACCCAGTACTTC. Encoded protein: CASSDQDSLQETQYF. Full variable domain (missing parts from reference TRBV11-2 and TRBJ2-5): EAGVAQSPRYKIIEKRQSVAFWCNPISGHATLYWYQQILGQGPKLLIQFQNNGVVDDSQLPKDRFSAERLKGVDSTLKIQPAKLEDSAVYLCASSDQDSLQETQYFGPGTRLLVL.